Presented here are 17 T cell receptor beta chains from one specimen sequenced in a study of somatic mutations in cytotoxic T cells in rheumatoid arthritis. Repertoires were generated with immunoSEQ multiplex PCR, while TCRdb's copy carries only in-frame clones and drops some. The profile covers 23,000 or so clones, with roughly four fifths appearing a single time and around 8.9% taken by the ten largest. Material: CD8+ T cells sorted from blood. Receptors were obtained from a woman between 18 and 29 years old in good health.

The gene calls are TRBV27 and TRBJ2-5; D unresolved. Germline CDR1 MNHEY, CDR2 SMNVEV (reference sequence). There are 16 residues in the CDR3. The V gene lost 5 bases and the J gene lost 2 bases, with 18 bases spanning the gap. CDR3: CASSPSRGVDQETQYF. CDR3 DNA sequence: TGTGCCAGCAGTCCCTCTCGAGGAGTTGATCAAGAGACCCAGTACTTC.

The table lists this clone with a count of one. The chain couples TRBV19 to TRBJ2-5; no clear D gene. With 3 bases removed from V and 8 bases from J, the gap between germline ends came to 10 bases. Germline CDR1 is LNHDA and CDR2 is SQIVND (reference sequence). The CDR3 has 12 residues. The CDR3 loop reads CASSIPGDTQYF. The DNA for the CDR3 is TGTGCCAGTAGTATCCCGGGTGACACCCAGTACTTC.

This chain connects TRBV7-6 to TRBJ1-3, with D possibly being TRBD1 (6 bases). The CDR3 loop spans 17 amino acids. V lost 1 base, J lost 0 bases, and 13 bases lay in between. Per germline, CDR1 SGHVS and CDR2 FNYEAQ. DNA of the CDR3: TGTGCCAGCAGCTTAGGAACAGGGAAGAGCTCTGGAAACACCATATATTTT. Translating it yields CASSLGTGKSSGNTIYF.

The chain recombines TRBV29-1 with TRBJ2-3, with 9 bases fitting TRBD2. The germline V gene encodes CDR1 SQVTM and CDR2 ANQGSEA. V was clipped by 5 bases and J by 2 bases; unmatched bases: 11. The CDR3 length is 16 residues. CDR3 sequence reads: CSVTGASGTLTDTQYF. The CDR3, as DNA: TGCAGCGTTACCGGGGCTAGCGGGACCCTCACAGATACGCAGTATTTT.

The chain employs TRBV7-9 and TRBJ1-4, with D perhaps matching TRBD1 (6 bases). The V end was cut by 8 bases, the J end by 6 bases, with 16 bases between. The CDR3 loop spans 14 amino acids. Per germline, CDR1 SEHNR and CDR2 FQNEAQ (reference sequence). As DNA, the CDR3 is TGTGCCAGCGCAGGGCACAGGGCTGATGAAAAACTGTTTTTT. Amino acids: CASAGHRADEKLFF.

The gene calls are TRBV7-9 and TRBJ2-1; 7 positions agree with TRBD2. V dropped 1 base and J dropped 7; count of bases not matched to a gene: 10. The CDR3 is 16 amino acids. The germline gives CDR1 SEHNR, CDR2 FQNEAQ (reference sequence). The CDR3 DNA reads TGTGCCAGCAGCTTAGGCGCGGGAGTGCGGTTTAATGAGCAGTTCTTC. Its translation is CASSLGAGVRFNEQFF.

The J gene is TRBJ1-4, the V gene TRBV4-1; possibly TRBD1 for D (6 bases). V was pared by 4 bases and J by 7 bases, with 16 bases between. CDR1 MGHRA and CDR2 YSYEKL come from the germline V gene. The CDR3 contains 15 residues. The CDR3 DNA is TGCGCCAGCAGCCCAAGGCACAGGGACCTTGAAAAACTGTTTTTT. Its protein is CASSPRHRDLEKLFF.

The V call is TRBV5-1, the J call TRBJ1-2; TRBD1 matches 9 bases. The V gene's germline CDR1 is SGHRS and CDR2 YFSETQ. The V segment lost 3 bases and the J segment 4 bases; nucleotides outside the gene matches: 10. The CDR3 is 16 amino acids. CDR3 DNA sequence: TGCGCCAGCAGCTGGGGACAGGGAGAAATTATCTATGGCTACACCTTC. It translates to CASSWGQGEIIYGYTF.

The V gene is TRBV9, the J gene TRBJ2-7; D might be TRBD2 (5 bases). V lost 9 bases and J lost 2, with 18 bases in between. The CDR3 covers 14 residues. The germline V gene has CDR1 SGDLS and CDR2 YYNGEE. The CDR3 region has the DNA TGTGCCACCACGGTTGATAAGCGGCCCTACGAGCAGTACTTC. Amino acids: CATTVDKRPYEQYF.

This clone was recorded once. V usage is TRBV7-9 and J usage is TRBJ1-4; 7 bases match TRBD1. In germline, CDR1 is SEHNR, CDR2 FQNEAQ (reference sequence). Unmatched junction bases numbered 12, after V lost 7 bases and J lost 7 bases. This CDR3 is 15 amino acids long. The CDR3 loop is CASTIQQGSGEKLFF. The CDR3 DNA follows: TGTGCCAGCACCATTCAACAGGGGAGCGGTGAAAAACTGTTTTTT.

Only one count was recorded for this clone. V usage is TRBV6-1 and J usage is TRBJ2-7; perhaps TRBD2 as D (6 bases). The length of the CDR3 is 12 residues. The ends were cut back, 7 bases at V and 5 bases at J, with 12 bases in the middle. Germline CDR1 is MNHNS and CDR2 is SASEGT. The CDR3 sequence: CASMEGKHEQYF. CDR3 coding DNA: TGTGCCAGCATGGAGGGGAAGCACGAGCAGTACTTC.

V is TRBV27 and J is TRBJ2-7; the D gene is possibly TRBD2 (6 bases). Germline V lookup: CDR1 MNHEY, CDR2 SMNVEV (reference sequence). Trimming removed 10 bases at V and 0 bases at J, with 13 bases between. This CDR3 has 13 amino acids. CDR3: CATSLGGSYEQYF. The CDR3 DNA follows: TGTGCCACCTCCCTGGGAGGCTCCTACGAGCAGTACTTC.

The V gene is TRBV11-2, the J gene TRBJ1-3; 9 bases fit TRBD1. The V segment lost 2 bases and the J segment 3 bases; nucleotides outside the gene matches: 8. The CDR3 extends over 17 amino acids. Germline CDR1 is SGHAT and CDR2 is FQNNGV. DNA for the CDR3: TGTGCCAGCAGCTTATTAACAGGGGGCGCGTATGGAAACACCATATATTTT. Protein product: CASSLLTGGAYGNTIYF.

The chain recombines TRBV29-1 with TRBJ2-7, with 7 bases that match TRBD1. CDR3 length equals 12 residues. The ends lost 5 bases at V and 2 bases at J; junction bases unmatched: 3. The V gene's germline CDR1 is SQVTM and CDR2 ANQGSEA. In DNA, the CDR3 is TGCAGCGTTACCGGGACAGCCTACGAGCAGTACTTC. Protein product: CSVTGTAYEQYF.

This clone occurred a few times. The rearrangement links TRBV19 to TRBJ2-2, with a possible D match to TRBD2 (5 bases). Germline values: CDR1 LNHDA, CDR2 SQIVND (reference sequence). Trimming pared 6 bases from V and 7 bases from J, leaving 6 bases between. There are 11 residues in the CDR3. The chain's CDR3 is CASRLGGELFF. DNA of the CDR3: TGTGCCAGTAGACTAGGCGGGGAGCTGTTTTTT.

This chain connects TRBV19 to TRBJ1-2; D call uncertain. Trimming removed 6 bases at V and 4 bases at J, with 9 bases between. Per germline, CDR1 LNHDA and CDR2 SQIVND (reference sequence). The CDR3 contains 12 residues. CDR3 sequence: CASRGGSYGYTF. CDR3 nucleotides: TGTGCCAGTAGAGGCGGATCCTATGGCTACACCTTC.

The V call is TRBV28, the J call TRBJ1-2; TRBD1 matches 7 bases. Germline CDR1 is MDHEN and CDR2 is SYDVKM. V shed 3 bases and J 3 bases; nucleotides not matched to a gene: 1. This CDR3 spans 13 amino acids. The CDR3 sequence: CASSFTGDYGYTF. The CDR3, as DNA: TGTGCCAGCAGTTTCACAGGGGACTATGGCTACACCTTC.